The sequence of this TCR beta chain was determined in a study of CD8 T cells in Susac syndrome. Random-hexamer reverse transcription was applied to about 0.45 to 1 ug RNA. A multiplex approach, immunoSEQ multiplex PCR, amplified TCR beta CDR3 across 54 Vbeta and 13 Jbeta. TCRdb recomputed calls from the immunoSEQ multiplex PCR reads with MiXCR, one row per CDR3 protein. The table records 200,000 to 250,000 distinct CDR3 sequences, just over 90% of them present only once. In germline, CDR1 is MGHDK, CDR2 SYGVNS. The CDR3 is 14 residues long. With 8 bases removed from V and 6 bases from J, the gap between germline ends came to 16 bases. TCR beta was sequenced from blood CD8+ and CD4+ T cells.

This chain joins TRBV25-1 and TRBJ2-2; D ambiguous. The sequence was obtained from a human donor with multiple sclerosis. Sequencing was performed on CD4+ T cells from PBMCs. The CDR3 sequence is CASGVGRAAGELFF. The CDR3 DNA reads TGTGCCAGCGGGGTTGGTAGGGCCGCCGGGGAGCTGTTTTTT. The whole variable domain, filled in from reference TRBV25-1 and TRBJ2-2, reads EADIYQTPRYLVIGTGKKITLECSQTMGHDKMYWYQQDPGMELHLIHYSYGVNSTEKGDLSSESTVSRIRTEHFPLTLESARPSHTSQYLCASGVGRAAGELFFGEGSRLTVL.